One sample yielded the 9 T cell receptor beta chains listed below, sequenced in a study of blood T cell repertoires in COVID-19. The repertoire was sequenced with immunoSEQ multiplex PCR; TCRdb's copy has only in-frame clones and lacks some. The sample lists some 200,000 clones, under 90% seen once, with about 14% in the top ten. The sequenced sample consisted of peripheral blood. These receptors came from a woman in her seventies with COVID-19, enrolled during active disease.

The chain couples TRBV6-5 to TRBJ2-1; D is unresolved. This CDR3 comprises 13 residues. V lost 2 bases to trimming and J lost 5 bases, with 7 bases between them. The germline V gene encodes CDR1 MNHEY and CDR2 SVGAGI. The DNA of the CDR3 is TGTGCCAGCAGTTACAGAGAGGACAATGAGCAGTTCTTC. It yields the protein CASSYREDNEQFF.

The V call is TRBV15, the J call TRBJ1-1, with D possibly being TRBD1 (6 bases). The germline V gene has CDR1 LNHNV and CDR2 YYDKDF (reference sequence). The CDR3 loop spans 14 amino acids. Trimming cost V 3 bases and J 1 base, with 9 bases left between them. DNA of the CDR3: TGTGCCACCAGCAGCGGACAGACGAACACTGAAGCTTTCTTT. This translates into CATSSGQTNTEAFF.

This clone was seen more than once but under ten times. The J gene is TRBJ1-2, the V gene TRBV6-5; TRBD1 matches at 9 bases. The germline gives CDR1 MNHEY, CDR2 SVGAGI. The trim removed 5 bases at V and 4 bases at J, leaving 8 bases unmatched. This CDR3 contains 15 residues. CDR3 in amino acids: CASSPLGQGTYGYTF. CDR3 coding DNA: TGTGCCAGCAGTCCTCTGGGACAGGGAACCTATGGCTACACCTTC.

This chain joins TRBV28 and TRBJ2-7; 11 nucleotides match TRBD2. V trimming: 3 bases; J trimming: 4 bases; junction bases outside the gene matches: 11. The germline CDR1 and CDR2 sequences are MDHEN and SYDVKM. There are 17 residues in the CDR3. The CDR3 here is CASSFAGVAGGQYEQYF. Written as DNA, the CDR3 is TGTGCCAGCAGTTTCGCCGGGGTAGCGGGAGGGCAGTACGAGCAGTACTTC.

This clone appeared a single time. The chain employs TRBV11-2 and TRBJ2-5, with D possibly being TRBD2 (6 bases). The CDR3 contains 14 residues. Deletions cut 5 bases from V and 5 bases from J, with 15 bases between. Germline CDR1 is SGHAT and CDR2 is FQNNGV. CDR3 nucleotide sequence: TGTGCCAGCAGCCTAAGGGCGGGGTGGGAGACCCAGTACTTC. It translates to CASSLRAGWETQYF. Filled out from reference TRBV11-2 and TRBJ2-5, the complete variable domain reads EAGVAQSPRYKIIEKRQSVAFWCNPISGHATLYWYQQILGQGPKLLIQFQNNGVVDDSQLPKDRFSAERLKGVDSTLKIQPAKLEDSAVYLCASSLRAGWETQYFGPGTRLLVL.

The J gene is TRBJ1-1, the V gene TRBV2; 9 nucleotides line up with TRBD1. CDR1 SNHLY and CDR2 FYNNEI come from the germline V gene. CDR3 length: 14 amino acids. V lost 1 base, J lost 5 bases, and 2 bases stayed unmatched. CDR3 sequence: CASSEEDRGTEAFF. The CDR3 bases are TGTGCCAGCAGTGAAGAGGACAGGGGAACTGAAGCTTTCTTT.

V usage is TRBV6-2 or TRBV6-3 and J usage is TRBJ1-2, with D possibly matching TRBD1 (6 bases). Germline V gives CDR1 MNHEY, CDR2 SVGEGT. Trimming shortened V by 6 bases and J by 6 bases, and 14 bases separated the two germline ends. The CDR3 is 13 amino acids. Here the CDR3 reads CASSPTGSHGYTF. As DNA, the CDR3 is TGTGCCAGCAGCCCGACAGGTTCGCATGGCTACACCTTC.

This chain links TRBV7-2 with TRBJ2-1; 9 nucleotides agree with TRBD1. V shed 3 bases and J 4 bases; nucleotides not matched to a gene: 4. Germline V gives CDR1 SGHTA, CDR2 FQGNSA. CDR3 size: 15 residues. The CDR3, as DNA: TGTGCCAGCAGCTTCACAGGGGGCCCGTACAATGAGCAGTTCTTC. This codes for CASSFTGGPYNEQFF.

The chain combines TRBV15 with TRBJ1-4; the D is unclear. CDR3 size: 14 residues. Between the trimmed V and J ends, which lost 1 base and 5 bases, there was a span of 8 bases. The germline V gene has CDR1 LNHNV and CDR2 YYDKDF (reference sequence). The CDR3 DNA reads as TGTGCCACCAGCAGAGGGCTACTAAATGAAAAACTGTTTTTT. Translation gives CATSRGLLNEKLFF.